The source of this T cell receptor beta chain is a study of CD8+ T cells in alopecia areata. About the study: Treatment of the treated patients consisted of oral tofacitinib, 5 to 10 mg twice daily.

RNA extraction and reverse transcription yielded cDNA as sequencing template. The data were produced by immunoSEQ multiplex PCR, yet TCRdb's version contains in-frame clones alone and is incomplete. The sample consists of about 250,000 clones, 50% to 75% of them appearing once. Treatment noted: oral pan-JAK inhibitor, 5-10 mg twice daily. Looked up from germline, CDR1 is SGHVS and CDR2 is FNYEAQ. The CDR3 covers 19 residues. Trimming at V came to 2 bases and at J to 3 bases, leaving 18 bases not matched to a gene. The specimen was CD4+ T cells sorted from blood, collected around week 52, from a patient treated with tofacitinib. V gene TRBV7-6 combines with J gene TRBJ2-7; 8 nucleotides agree with TRBD2. The origin of this receptor is a human donor with alopecia areata. The CDR3 region is CASSLSAFSAGVVRYEQYF. The CDR3 DNA sequence: TGTGCCAGCAGCTTAAGTGCGTTTTCAGCGGGGGTGGTTCGCTACGAGCAGTACTTC.